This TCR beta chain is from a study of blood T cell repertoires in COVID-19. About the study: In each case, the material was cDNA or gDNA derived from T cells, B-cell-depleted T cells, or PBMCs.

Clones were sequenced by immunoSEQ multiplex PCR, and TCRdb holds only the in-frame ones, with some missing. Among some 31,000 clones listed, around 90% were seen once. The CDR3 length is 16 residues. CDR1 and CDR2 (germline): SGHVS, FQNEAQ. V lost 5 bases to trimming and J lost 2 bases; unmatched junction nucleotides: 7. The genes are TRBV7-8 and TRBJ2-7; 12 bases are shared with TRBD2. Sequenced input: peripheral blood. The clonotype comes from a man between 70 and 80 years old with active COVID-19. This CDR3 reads CASSPRRTSGTYEQYF. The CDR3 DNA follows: TGTGCCAGCAGCCCAAGACGGACTAGCGGGACCTACGAGCAGTACTTC.